This is a list of T cell receptor beta chains from one sample in a study of cytomegalovirus exposure and HLA in healthy donors. Clones were read by immunoSEQ multiplex PCR, and TCRdb kept only the in-frame ones, dropping some. Here the sample spans about 130,000 clones, approximately 80% being singletons. Sequenced: PBMCs. Receptor source: a woman aged 40 to 50 in good health and CMV-seronegative. Each CDR3 is given with its conserved first and last residue. D genes are given only for firm matches. For some rows the clone size is stated as once, few or many, or as a class when expanded; others skip it.

j_gene	abundance	v_gene	d_gene	CDR3nt	CDR3aa
TRBJ1-1	once	TRBV9	TRBD1	TGTGCCAGCAGCGGGACAGGGGGCCACACTGAAGCTTTCTTT	CASSGTGGHTEAFF
TRBJ2-3	NA	TRBV10-3	NA	TGTGCCATCAGTGACCTCTCTACTAGCACAGATACGCAGTATTTT	CAISDLSTSTDTQYF
TRBJ1-6	NA	TRBV7-5	NA	TGTGCCAGCCTCCGGGACAGTGGGGCGAATTCACCCCTCCACTTT	CASLRDSGANSPLHF
TRBJ1-1	NA	TRBV4-3	NA	TGCGCCAGCAGCCAAGATTTCGCAGGAAACACTGAAGCTTTCTTT	CASSQDFAGNTEAFF
TRBJ2-7	NA	TRBV5-1	TRBD1	TGCGCCAGCAGCTACTTACCTGACAGGGGGCCTTACGAGCAGTACTTC	CASSYLPDRGPYEQYF
TRBJ2-2	NA	TRBV2	TRBD2	TGTGCCAGCAATGGACTAGCGGGGGGGCCTAGGGAGCTGTTTTTT	CASNGLAGGPRELFF
TRBJ1-1	NA	TRBV20-1	NA	TGCAGTGCTGCACCCGGGGGGCGAGCTTTCTTT	CSAAPGGRAFF
TRBJ2-7	NA	TRBV5-4	NA	TGTGCCAGCAGCTTTAACAGGGCCTACGAGCAGTACTTC	CASSFNRAYEQYF
TRBJ2-1	NA	TRBV5-4	NA	TGTGCCAGCAGCTCCCCCGGGACCTACAATGAGCAGTTCTTC	CASSSPGTYNEQFF
TRBJ1-1	NA	TRBV7-9	NA	TGTGCCAGCAGCCCCCCGGGGGGGAACACTGAAGCTTTCTTT	CASSPPGGNTEAFF
TRBJ1-2	NA	TRBV28	NA	TGTGCCAGCAGTTTGGTGGGGCCCGGCTATGGCTACACCTTC	CASSLVGPGYGYTF
TRBJ1-1	NA	TRBV29-1	TRBD1	TGCAGCGGGGGACAGGGAAGGTTTACTGAAGCTTTCTTT	CSGGQGRFTEAFF
TRBJ1-5	NA	TRBV5-8	TRBD1	TGTGCCAGCAGTCTAAGACCCGGGACAGGATTCTCACTACACAATCAGCCCCAGCATTTT	CASSLRPGTGFSLHNQPQHF
TRBJ1-1	NA	TRBV27	TRBD1	TGTGCCAGCAGTATCGACAGGGATAACACTGAAGCTTTCTTT	CASSIDRDNTEAFF
TRBJ2-7	NA	TRBV18	TRBD1	TGTGCCAGCTCACAGGGACAGGAGGACGAGCAGTACTTC	CASSQGQEDEQYF
TRBJ1-5	NA	TRBV19	NA	TGTGCCAGTAGTCCCGGGACACAGAATCAGCCCCAGCATTTT	CASSPGTQNQPQHF
TRBJ1-6	once	TRBV6-6	TRBD1	TGTGCCAGCAGTTACGAGGGACAGGAGTCTTCACCCCTCCACTTT	CASSYEGQESSPLHF
TRBJ1-2	NA	TRBV25-1	NA	TGTGCCAGCAGTGAGGGGCCGGCCTATGGCTACACCTTC	CASSEGPAYGYTF
TRBJ1-1	NA	TRBV4-1	NA	TGCGCCAGCAGCCCCGAACCAGTATCCACTGAAGCTTTCTTT	CASSPEPVSTEAFF
TRBJ1-5	NA	TRBV2	NA	TGTGCCAGCAGTAGGGGATTGGGGCCTAGCAATCAGCCCCAGCATTTT	CASSRGLGPSNQPQHF
TRBJ1-1	NA	TRBV5-4	NA	TGTGCCAGCAGCGAGGAGGACAGAGGTATTTTCACTGAAGCTTTCTTT	CASSEEDRGIFTEAFF
TRBJ1-1	NA	TRBV27	NA	TGTGCCAGCAGTTTATCGGGCAAGGGGTGGGAAGGGACTGAAGCTTTCTTT	CASSLSGKGWEGTEAFF
TRBJ1-1	once	TRBV25-1	TRBD1	TGTGCCACCAGACAGGGTCTGAACACTGAAGCTTTCTTT	CATRQGLNTEAFF
TRBJ2-3	NA	TRBV28	NA	TGTGCCAGACAGACAGTACAACCTTTTACTAGCACAGATACGCAGTATTTT	CARQTVQPFTSTDTQYF
TRBJ1-5	few	TRBV2	TRBD1	TGTGCCAGCAGCTCGGGACAGCACAATCAGCCCCAGCATTTT	CASSSGQHNQPQHF
TRBJ1-1	NA	TRBV18	NA	TGTGCCAGCTCACCACCATACGGTGAAGCTTTCTTT	CASSPPYGEAFF
TRBJ2-4	NA	TRBV6-5	TRBD1	TGTGCCAGCACCCCGACAGGGAAGGGCAAAAACATTCAGTACTTC	CASTPTGKGKNIQYF
TRBJ1-1	NA	TRBV5-8	NA	TGTGCCAGCAGCTTCGTGTCTAGGGGAGGTTTCTTT	CASSFVSRGGFF
TRBJ1-2	once	TRBV30	TRBD1	TGTGCCTCCCCGACAGGGATAAACGGCTACACCTTC	CASPTGINGYTF